This T cell receptor (beta chain) comes out of a study of neurological immune-mediated disorders. Regarding the study as a whole: No clinical or MRI feature was associated with the multiple sclerosis repertoire cluster.

Source material was 2 million unsorted PBMCs, stored at -80 °C in RNAlater. In this sample, this clonotype turned up many times. Its antigen is not known. V was trimmed by 4 bases and J by 0 bases, leaving 10 bases between them. The CDR3 contains 15 residues. The germline V gene encodes CDR1 MDHEN and CDR2 SYDVKM. The making of cDNA relied on 5'RACE with 10-nucleotide random UMIs. From 15-18 subjects, every sequencing run obtained over 190 million TCR-beta sequences. TCRdb passed the 5' RACE reads through MiXCR, listing each CDR3 protein once. The table records about 46,000 distinct CDR3 sequences, around 3.3% of them present only once.

The origin of this receptor is a woman aged 45-60 years with multiple sclerosis. The sequenced sample consisted of PBMCs. The rearrangement links TRBV28 to TRBJ1-3, with D tentatively TRBD1 (5 bases). This chain's CDR3 is CASSYRGDSGNTIYF. Written as DNA, the CDR3 is TGTGCCAGCAGTTACCGAGGGGACTCTGGAAACACCATATATTTT.